The T cell receptor (beta chain) under discussion was sequenced for a study of blood T cell repertoires in COVID-19 (dated by TCRdb to about 2020). About the full investigation: The collaborator samples originated in the United States, Italy and Spain and spanned the acute and convalescent phases of COVID-19. The prospective study material was composed of cDNA or gDNA derived from T cells, B-cell-depleted T cells, or PBMCs. The samples were drawn from the first 160 participants of the ongoing ImmuneRACE study and from more than 1,000 subjects provided by 6 global collaborators. A de-identified subject ID, COVID-19 status, age in years and sex were almost always included in the sample metadata. Where available, HLA class I and class II types were obtained from metadata supplied by the sample provider rather than from assay-based typing. A freely available public database, intended as a resource for researchers studying the immune response to SARS-CoV-2, is where the repertoires were released. Deeply sampled blood TCRbeta repertoires from subjects exposed to, actively infected with, or recovered from COVID-19 were included in the dataset. The study at large found these results: The quantity of clinical and demographic metadata differed by source and by participant and was supplied without curation.

The immunoSEQ Assay, a bias-controlled multiplex PCR, was used to amplify TCRbeta CDR3 regions from genomic DNA. As for the authors' bioinformatics: The number of nucleated cells in each sample was estimated from the amplification of reference gene primers within the assay. To quantify the absolute abundance of each unique TCRbeta CDR3 rearrangement, sequence reads were collapsed and filtered. For each sample, productive Simpson clonality was calculated as the square root of Simpson's diversity index across productive rearrangements. Drawn from immuneACCESS, this table holds only the in-frame rearrangements with V and J called that TCRdb kept. Clones are partly lost; checked studies trace under half to an unresolved V gene and leave the rest unexplained. That table furnishes V, J and clone size, whereas the DNA furnished D and trimming. The sample contains 300,000 to 350,000 clones, 89% of them found a single time. More than 9% of the sample rests with the top ten.

Via the germline V gene, CDR1 is MNHEY and CDR2 SVGAGI. The CDR3 runs 14 amino acids, cysteine and phenylalanine included. The sequence is cut down to CDR3 DNA, 42 bases in frame from base 1. Trimming removed 0 bases from V and 7 bases from J, leaving 9 bases between the germline ends. Participants in the prospective study were aged about 18 to 89 years, lived in some 24 United States geographic areas, and enrolled through a virtual design. In the prospective study, participants were assigned to cohorts based on the clinical history participants reported in a screening survey and a study questionnaire. Recovered participants in ImmuneRACE Cohort 3 were defined as having two consecutive negative NP/OP PCR tests, clearance from a healthcare professional, or resolution of symptoms. In the prospective study, mobile phlebotomists collected whole blood, serum and a nasopharyngeal or oropharyngeal swab from each participant. Prospective study participants could optionally give additional blood draws and questionnaires over a 2-month period. Before DNA extraction, blood samples from the prospective study were shipped at room temperature or frozen.

This clone has just one count. Its antigen is still unknown. No base-level quality is on record; no much larger clone is a single base apart. Here the chain combines TRBV6-5 and TRBJ2-2, with a weak D call of TRBD1 (6 bases match). The receptor was isolated from a woman in her 30s who had recovered from COVID-19. The sequencing sample was made of PBMCs or T cells enriched from blood (not recorded which). The CDR3 region: CASSYSQGGGELFF. The DNA is as follows: TGTGCCAGCAGTTACTCCCAAGGGGGCGGGGAGCTGTTTTTT.